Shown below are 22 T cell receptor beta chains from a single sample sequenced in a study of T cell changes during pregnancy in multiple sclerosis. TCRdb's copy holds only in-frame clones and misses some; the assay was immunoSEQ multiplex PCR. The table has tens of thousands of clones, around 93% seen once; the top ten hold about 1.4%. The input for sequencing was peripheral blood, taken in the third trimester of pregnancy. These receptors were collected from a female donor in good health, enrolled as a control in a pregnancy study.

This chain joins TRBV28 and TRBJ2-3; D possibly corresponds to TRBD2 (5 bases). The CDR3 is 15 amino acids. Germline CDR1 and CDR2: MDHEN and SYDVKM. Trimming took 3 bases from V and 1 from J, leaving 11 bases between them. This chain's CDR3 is CASSLFISGTDTQYF. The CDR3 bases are TGTGCCAGCAGTTTGTTTATTAGCGGCACAGATACGCAGTATTTT. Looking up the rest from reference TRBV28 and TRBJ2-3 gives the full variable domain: DVKVTQSSRYLVKRTGEKVFLECVQDMDHENMFWYRQDPGLGLRLIYFSYDVKMKEKGDIPEGYSVSREKKERFSLILESASTNQTSMYLCASSLFISGTDTQYFGPGTRLTVL.

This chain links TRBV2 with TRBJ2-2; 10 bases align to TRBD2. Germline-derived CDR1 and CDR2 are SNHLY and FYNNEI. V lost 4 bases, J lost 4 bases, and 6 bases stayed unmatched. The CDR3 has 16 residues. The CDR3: CASSVLAGEGTGELFF. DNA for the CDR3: TGTGCCAGCAGTGTGCTAGCGGGAGAGGGCACCGGGGAGCTGTTTTTT.

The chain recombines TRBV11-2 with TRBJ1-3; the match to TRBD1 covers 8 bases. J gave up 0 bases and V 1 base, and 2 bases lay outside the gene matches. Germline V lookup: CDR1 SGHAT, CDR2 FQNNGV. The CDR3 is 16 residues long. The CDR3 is CASSLGQGASGNTIYF. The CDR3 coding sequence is TGTGCCAGCAGCTTAGGCCAGGGGGCCTCTGGAAACACCATATATTTT. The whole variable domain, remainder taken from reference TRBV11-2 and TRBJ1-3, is EAGVAQSPRYKIIEKRQSVAFWCNPISGHATLYWYQQILGQGPKLLIQFQNNGVVDDSQLPKDRFSAERLKGVDSTLKIQPAKLEDSAVYLCASSLGQGASGNTIYFGEGSWLTVV.

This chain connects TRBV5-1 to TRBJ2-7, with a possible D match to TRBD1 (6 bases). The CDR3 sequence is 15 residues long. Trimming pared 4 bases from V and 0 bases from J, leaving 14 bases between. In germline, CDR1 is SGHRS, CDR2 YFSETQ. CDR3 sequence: CASSVRGSPSYEQYF. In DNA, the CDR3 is TGCGCCAGCAGCGTGAGGGGGTCGCCCTCCTACGAGCAGTACTTC.

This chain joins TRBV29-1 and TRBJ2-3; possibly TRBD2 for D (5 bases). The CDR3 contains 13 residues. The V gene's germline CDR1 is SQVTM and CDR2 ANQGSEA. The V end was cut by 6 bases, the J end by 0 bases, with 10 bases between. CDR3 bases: TGCAGCGTCGCGACTACCAGCACAGATACGCAGTATTTT. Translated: CSVATTSTDTQYF.

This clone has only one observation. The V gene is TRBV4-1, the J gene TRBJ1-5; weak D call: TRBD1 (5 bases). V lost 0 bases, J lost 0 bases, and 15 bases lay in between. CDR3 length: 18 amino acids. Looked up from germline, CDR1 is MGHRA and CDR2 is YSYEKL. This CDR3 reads CASSQEGQSGVSNQPQHF. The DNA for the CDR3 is TGCGCCAGCAGCCAAGAGGGGCAGTCGGGGGTTAGCAATCAGCCCCAGCATTTT.

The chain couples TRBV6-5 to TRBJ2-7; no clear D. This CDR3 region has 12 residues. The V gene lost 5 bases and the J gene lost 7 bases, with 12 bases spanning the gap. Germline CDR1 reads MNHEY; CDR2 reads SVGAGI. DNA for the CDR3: TGTGCCAGCAGTCCACAGTTGGGTGAGCAGTACTTC. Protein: CASSPQLGEQYF.

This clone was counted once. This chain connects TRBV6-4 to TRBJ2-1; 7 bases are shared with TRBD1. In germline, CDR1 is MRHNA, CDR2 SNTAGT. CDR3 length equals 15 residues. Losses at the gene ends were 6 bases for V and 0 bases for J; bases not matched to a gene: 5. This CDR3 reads CASSQTGSSYNEQFF. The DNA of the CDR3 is TGTGCCAGCAGCCAGACAGGGAGCTCCTACAATGAGCAGTTCTTC.

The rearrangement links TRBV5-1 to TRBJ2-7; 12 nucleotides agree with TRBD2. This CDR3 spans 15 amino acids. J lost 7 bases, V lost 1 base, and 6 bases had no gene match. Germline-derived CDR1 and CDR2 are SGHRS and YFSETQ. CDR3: CASSLLTSGSREQYF. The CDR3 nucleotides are TGCGCCAGCAGCTTGTTGACTAGCGGGAGCCGTGAGCAGTACTTC.

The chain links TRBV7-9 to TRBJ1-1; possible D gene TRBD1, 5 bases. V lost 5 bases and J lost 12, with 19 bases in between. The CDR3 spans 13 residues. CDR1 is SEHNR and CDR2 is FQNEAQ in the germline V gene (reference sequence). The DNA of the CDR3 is TGTGCCAGCAGCCCAGTTATCCAGGACAACCCTTTCTTT. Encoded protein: CASSPVIQDNPFF.

CDR3: CAWSVDGGYNEQFF. The CDR3 region has the DNA TGTGCCTGGAGTGTAGATGGGGGGTACAATGAGCAGTTCTTC. The J gene is TRBJ2-1, the V gene TRBV30; D is possibly TRBD2 (6 bases). The V gene lost 0 bases and the J gene lost 4 bases, with 10 bases spanning the gap. Germline values: CDR1 GTSNPN, CDR2 SVGIG (reference sequence). The CDR3 totals 14 residues. Variable domain in full (rest from reference TRBV30 and TRBJ2-1): SQTIHQWPATLVQPVGSPLSLECTVEGTSNPNLYWYRQAAGRGLQLLFYSVGIGQISSEVPQNLSASRPQDRQFILSSKKLLLSDSGFYLCAWSVDGGYNEQFFGPGTRLTVL.

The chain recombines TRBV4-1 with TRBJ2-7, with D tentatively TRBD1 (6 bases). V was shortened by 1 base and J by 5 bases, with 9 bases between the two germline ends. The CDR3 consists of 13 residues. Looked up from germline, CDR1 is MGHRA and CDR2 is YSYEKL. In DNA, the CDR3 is TGCGCCAGCAGCCAAGTGAGGGGGAACGAGCAGTACTTC. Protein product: CASSQVRGNEQYF.

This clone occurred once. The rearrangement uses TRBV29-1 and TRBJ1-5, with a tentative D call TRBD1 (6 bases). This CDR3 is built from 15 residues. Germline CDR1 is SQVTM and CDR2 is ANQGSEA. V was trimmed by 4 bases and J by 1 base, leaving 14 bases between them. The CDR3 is CSVVPATGSNQPQHF. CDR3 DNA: TGCAGCGTTGTTCCCGCGACAGGAAGCAATCAGCCCCAGCATTTT.

The CDR3: CASSLERDRMPTTEKLFF. CDR3 bases: TGTGCCAGCAGCTTAGAAAGGGACAGGATGCCTACCACGGAAAAACTGTTTTTT. The gene calls are TRBV7-2 and TRBJ1-4; 8 bases align to TRBD1. The CDR3 sequence is 18 residues long. CDR1 and CDR2 from the germline V gene are SGHTA and FQGNSA. Unmatched junction bases numbered 15, after V lost 1 base and J lost 8 bases.

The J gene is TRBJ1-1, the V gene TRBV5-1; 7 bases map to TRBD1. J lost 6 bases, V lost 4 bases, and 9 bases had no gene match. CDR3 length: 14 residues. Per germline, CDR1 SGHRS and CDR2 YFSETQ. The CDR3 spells CASSPVPGGPEAFF. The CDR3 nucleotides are TGCGCCAGCAGCCCCGTCCCAGGGGGGCCTGAAGCTTTCTTT.

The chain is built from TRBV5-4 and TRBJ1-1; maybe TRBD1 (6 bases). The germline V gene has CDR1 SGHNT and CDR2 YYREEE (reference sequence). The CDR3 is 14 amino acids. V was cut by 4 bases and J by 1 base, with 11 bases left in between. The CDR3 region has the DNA TGTGCCAGCAGCCTTACAGGGACGAACACTGAAGCTTTCTTT. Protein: CASSLTGTNTEAFF.

The CDR3 coding sequence is TGTGCCAGCAGCTGGGGAGGACTAGCGGGAGGGGGCACCGGGGAGCTGTTTTTT. The encoded protein is CASSWGGLAGGGTGELFF. The chain is built from TRBV5-4 and TRBJ2-2, with TRBD2 matching over 15 bases. This CDR3 has 18 amino acids. J gave up 4 bases and V 3 bases, and 7 bases lay outside the gene matches. Germline V gene lookup returns CDR1 SGHNT and CDR2 YYREEE (reference sequence).

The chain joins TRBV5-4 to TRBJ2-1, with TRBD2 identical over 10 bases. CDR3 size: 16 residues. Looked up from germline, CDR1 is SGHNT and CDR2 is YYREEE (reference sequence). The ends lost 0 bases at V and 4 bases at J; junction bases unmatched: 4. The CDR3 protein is CASSLDGAGGYNEQFF. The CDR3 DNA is TGTGCCAGCAGCTTGGATGGAGCGGGAGGGTACAATGAGCAGTTCTTC.

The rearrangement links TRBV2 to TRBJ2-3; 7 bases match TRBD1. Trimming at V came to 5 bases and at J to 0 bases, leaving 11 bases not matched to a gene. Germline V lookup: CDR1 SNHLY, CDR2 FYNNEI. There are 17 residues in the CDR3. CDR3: CASSRGLDRTSTDTQYF. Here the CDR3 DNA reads TGTGCCAGCAGTCGTGGCTTGGACAGGACGAGCACAGATACGCAGTATTTT.

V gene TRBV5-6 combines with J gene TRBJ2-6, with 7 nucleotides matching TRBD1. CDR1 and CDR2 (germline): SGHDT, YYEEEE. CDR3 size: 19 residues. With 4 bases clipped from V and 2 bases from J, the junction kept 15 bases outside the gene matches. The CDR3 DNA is TGTGCCAGCAGCATCTCCGCGCCAGGGGGAATCACTGGGGCCAACGTCCTGACTTTC. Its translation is CASSISAPGGITGANVLTF.

CDR3 loop: CASGPGHCYEQYF. CDR3 in DNA: TGTGCCAGCGGACCGGGACATTGCTACGAGCAGTACTTC. The gene calls are TRBV21-1 and TRBJ2-7; the D call of TRBD1 is as the table states it, not checked on the DNA. TRBV21-1 is annotated as a pseudogene. The CDR3 length is 13 residues.

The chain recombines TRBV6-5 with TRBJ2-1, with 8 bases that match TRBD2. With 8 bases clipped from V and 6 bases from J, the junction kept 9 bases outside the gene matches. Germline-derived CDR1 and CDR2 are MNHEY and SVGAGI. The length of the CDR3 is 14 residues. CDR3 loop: CASVRAGVSNEQFF. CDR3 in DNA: TGTGCCAGCGTCCGAGCGGGAGTGTCCAATGAGCAGTTCTTC.